The rows below give T cell receptor beta chains drawn from one sample of a study of blood T cell repertoires in COVID-19. Repertoires were generated with immunoSEQ multiplex PCR, while TCRdb's copy carries only in-frame clones and drops some. The sample has about 530,000 clones, 70% to 90% seen once. Sequenced sample: peripheral blood. The origin of the receptors is a woman between 45 and 60 years old with COVID-19, enrolled during active disease. Each CDR3 is given with its conserved first and last residue. The D gene is left open where the match is weak.

>.|TRBV5-1
CASSFSVVDTGELFF
>TRBD2|TRBV30
CAWNIGGGTKNIQYF
>.|TRBV5-1
CASAVDGVSSYNEQFF
>TRBD1|TRBV4-1
CASSPRQGDQPQHF
>TRBD1|TRBV2
CASKKTGGSGGYTF
>TRBD1|TRBV11-2
CASSPPSRDRGLTDTQYF
>TRBD1|TRBV19
CASSRQGVTYNEQFF
>.|TRBV7-9
CASSFPSLASDQETQYF
>.|TRBV11-2
CASSFSGGITDTQYF
>.|TRBV7-2
CASSFVGASTDTQYF
>TRBD2|TRBV5-4
CASRSGLAGGSSYNEQFF
>.|TRBV6-2/TRBV6-3
CASSPDFETDEQYF
>.|TRBV9
CASSDTAGRGYTF
>.|TRBV5-1
CASTRLNGEQYF
>.|TRBV11-2
CASSSLKSPGGANVLTF
>TRBD1|TRBV30
CAWSVRTGRWGNQPQHF
>TRBD1|TRBV3-1/TRBV3-2
CASSPPDRDGNIQYF
>.|TRBV3-1/TRBV3-2
CASSQDRVGDRVNTGELFF
>TRBD1|TRBV5-6
CASSYRDRVVSPLHF
>.|TRBV5-1
CASSWQGGSTDTQYF
>.|TRBV18
CASSPQETNTGELFF
>TRBD1|TRBV28
CASSTGDYGYTF
>TRBD2|TRBV2
CASSGGLAGPSTDTQYF
>.|TRBV28
CASSFSESSYEQYF
>TRBD1|TRBV29-1
CSVGPGQGGEKLFF
>TRBD2|TRBV7-9
CASSFSGGADTGELFF
>.|TRBV19
CASTPGRYLANVLTF
>.|TRBV19
CASSTPRGRRSTDTQYF
>.|TRBV12-3/TRBV12-4
CASSFSGAARF
>.|TRBV24-1
CATSDSGSSSYEQYF
>TRBD1|TRBV6-5
CASRATGPSWEPQHF
>.|TRBV11-2
CASSTPLANNEQFF
>.|TRBV19
CASSIDWAGRTEAFF
>.|TRBV10-3
CALPNRRRQPRTSPLHF
>.|TRBV29-1
CSVERRGQRGVQETQYF
>TRBD1|TRBV2
CASSEARDRVNGYTF
>TRBD1|TRBV11-2
CASSLGTGGARWETQYF
>.|TRBV9
CASSLGVGSSTDTQYF
>TRBD1|TRBV5-1
CASSSARTGNTEAFF
>.|TRBV29-1
CSVRDTNQPQHF
>.|TRBV20-1
CSAKGVREQYF
>.|TRBV5-1
CASSLVPWGVNSGANVLTF
>.|TRBV15
CATSRDTGGYTF
>.|TRBV19
CASSLDRGAYSNQPQHF
>TRBD2|TRBV6-5
CASSWRGADTQYF
>.|TRBV5-1
CASSDTRKGGTDTQYF
>.|TRBV5-6
CASSLDRTAYGYTF
>TRBD2|TRBV13
CASSLAGGPLYEQYF
>.|TRBV7-9
CASQGKGSYNEQFF
>TRBD1|TRBV4-2
CASSPTGGKGYTF
>.|TRBV10-3
CASQDSGNTIYF
>.|TRBV14
CASSQVQGSPLHF
>.|TRBV29-1
CSVGQITGYTF
>.|TRBV12-5
CASGLVPPSVGDTDTQYF
>.|TRBV3-1/TRBV3-2
CASSQISGAKFYEQYF
>.|TRBV11-2
CASSPIQPGPINSPLHF
>TRBD1|TRBV3-1/TRBV3-2
CASSLPDRAGGYTF
>TRBD2|TRBV7-8
CASSLLPGLLSYEQYF
>.|TRBV10-3
CAISEVAASVGQFF
>.|TRBV6-1
CASSERGMNTEAFF